The present entry profiles one TCR beta chain with its context. The germline gives CDR1 MNHEY, CDR2 SVGEGT. V shed 2 bases and J shed 1 base, with 11 bases lying between them. The CDR3 covers 15 residues. These data belong to a study of blood T cell repertoires in COVID-19. In the original workflow: Estimation of nucleated cell counts was performed using reference gene primer amplification. The assay was immunoSEQ multiplex PCR, and TCRdb's table has in-frame clones only and misses some. For V, J and clone size, that table is used; D and trimming come from the DNA. The data hold 85,000 to 120,000 clones, with approximately 84% observed a single time.

The gene calls are TRBV6-2 or TRBV6-3 and TRBJ1-1; D perhaps matches TRBD1 (5 bases). The sequence was obtained from a human donor in a cohort sampled during active COVID-19. Sequencing was carried out using peripheral blood. The CDR3: CASSYRPQGNTEAFF. In DNA form, the CDR3 reads TGTGCCAGCAGTTACCGCCCTCAGGGGAACACTGAAGCTTTCTTT.